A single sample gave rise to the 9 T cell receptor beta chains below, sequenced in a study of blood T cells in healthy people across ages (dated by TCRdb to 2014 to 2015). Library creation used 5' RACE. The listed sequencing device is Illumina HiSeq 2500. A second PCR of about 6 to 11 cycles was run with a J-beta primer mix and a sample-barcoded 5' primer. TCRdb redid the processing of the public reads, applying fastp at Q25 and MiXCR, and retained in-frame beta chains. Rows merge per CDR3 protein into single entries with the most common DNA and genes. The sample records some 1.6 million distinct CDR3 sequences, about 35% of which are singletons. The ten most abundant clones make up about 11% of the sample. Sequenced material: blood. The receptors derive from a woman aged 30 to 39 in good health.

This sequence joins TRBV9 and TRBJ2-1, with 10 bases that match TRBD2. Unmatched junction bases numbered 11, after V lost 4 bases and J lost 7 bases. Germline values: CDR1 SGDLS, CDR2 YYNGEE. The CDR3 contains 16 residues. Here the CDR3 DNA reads TGTGCCAGCAGCACAGGTCTAGCGGGAGCAGGTAATGAGCAGTTCTTC. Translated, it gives CASSTGLAGAGNEQFF.

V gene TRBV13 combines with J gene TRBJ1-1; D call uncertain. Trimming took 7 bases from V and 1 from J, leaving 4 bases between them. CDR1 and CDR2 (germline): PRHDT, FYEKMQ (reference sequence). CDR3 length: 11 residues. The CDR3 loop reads CASTANTEAFF. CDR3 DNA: TGTGCCAGCACGGCGAACACTGAAGCTTTCTTT.

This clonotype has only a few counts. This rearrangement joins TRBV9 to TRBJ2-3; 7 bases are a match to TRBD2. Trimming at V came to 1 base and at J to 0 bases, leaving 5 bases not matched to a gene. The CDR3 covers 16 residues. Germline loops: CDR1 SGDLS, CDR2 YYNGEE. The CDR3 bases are TGTGCCAGCAGCGTAAGCGGGACGCCTAGCACAGATACGCAGTATTTT. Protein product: CASSVSGTPSTDTQYF. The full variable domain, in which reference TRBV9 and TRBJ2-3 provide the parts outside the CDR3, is DSGVTQTPKHLITATGQRVTLRCSPRSGDLSVYWYQQSLDQGLQFLIQYYNGEERAKGNILERFSAQQFPDLHSELNLSSLELGDSALYFCASSVSGTPSTDTQYFGPGTRLTVL.

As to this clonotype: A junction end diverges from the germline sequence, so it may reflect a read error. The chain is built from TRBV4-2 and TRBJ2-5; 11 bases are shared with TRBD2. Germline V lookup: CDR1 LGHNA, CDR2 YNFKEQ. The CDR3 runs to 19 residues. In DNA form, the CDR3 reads TGTGCCAGCAGCCAAGGGCTAGCGGGGGGTCCCGACCTTCAAGGGACCCAGTACTTC. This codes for CASSQGLAGGPDLQGTQYF.

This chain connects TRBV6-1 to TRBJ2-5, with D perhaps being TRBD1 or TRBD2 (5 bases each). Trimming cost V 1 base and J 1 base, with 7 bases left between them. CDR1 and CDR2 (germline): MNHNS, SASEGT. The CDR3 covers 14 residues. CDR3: CASSEGGAQETQYF. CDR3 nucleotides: TGTGCCAGCAGTGAAGGAGGGGCCCAAGAGACCCAGTACTTC.

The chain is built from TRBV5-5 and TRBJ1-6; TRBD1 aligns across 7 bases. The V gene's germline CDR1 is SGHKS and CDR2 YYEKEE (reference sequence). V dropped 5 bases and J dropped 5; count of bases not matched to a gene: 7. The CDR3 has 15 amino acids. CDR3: CASSSSDRNNSPLHF. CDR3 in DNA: TGTGCCAGCAGTTCCTCGGACAGGAATAATTCACCCCTCCACTTT.

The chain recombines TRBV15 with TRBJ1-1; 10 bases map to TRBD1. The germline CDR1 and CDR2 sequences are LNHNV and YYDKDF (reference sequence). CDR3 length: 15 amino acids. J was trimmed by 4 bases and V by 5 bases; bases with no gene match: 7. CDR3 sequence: CATSGQGVHGTEAFF. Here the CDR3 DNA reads TGTGCCACCAGCGGACAGGGGGTTCACGGCACTGAAGCTTTCTTT.

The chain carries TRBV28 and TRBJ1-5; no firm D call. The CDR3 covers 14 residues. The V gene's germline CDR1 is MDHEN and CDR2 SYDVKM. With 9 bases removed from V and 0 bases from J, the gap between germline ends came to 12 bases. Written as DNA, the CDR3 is TGTGCCAGTGTTGGACGGTATAGCAATCAGCCCCAGCATTTT. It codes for CASVGRYSNQPQHF.

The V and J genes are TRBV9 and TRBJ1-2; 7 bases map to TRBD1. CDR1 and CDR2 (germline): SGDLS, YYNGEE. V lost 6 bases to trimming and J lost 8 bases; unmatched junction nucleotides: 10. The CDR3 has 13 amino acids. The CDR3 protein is CASNLQGSEGYTF. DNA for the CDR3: TGTGCCAGCAATTTACAGGGGTCTGAAGGCTACACCTTC. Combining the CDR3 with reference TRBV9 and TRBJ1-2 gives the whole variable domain DSGVTQTPKHLITATGQRVTLRCSPRSGDLSVYWYQQSLDQGLQFLIQYYNGEERAKGNILERFSAQQFPDLHSELNLSSLELGDSALYFCASNLQGSEGYTFGSGTRLTVV.